A selection of T cell receptor beta chains follows, all from one sample in a study of T-cell memory formation after mild COVID-19. TCRdb independently ran MiXCR on the 5' RACE reads; one entry per CDR3 protein. This table holds approximately 150,000 distinct CDR3 sequences, roughly 6.2% found once. Sequenced sample: PBMCs or a T cell subset sorted from them (not recorded which). These receptors were collected from an adult woman who had mild COVID-19 (a few samples of this study predate the infection). Cell type and time point are not known. The conserved cysteine and the conserved F or W are not part of the CDR3 here. Fields, in order: CDR3 length, V gene, CDR3 protein.

length: 11
V: TRBV7-2
CDR3: ASSFGQGQPQH

length: 9
V: TRBV3-1
CDR3: ASSQAGPQY

length: 15
V: TRBV6-2/TRBV6-3
CDR3: ASSYSIPRDQNYEQY

length: 13
V: TRBV7-9
CDR3: ASSGDRAAGNTIY

length: 13
V: TRBV20-1
CDR3: SASGQRDHTDTQY

length: 16
V: TRBV4-2
CDR3: ASSQRTQTRGAQETQY

length: 12
V: TRBV10-2
CDR3: ASSGGLAEETQY

length: 13
V: TRBV6-1
CDR3: ASSESAGYTYEQY

length: 11
V: TRBV30
CDR3: AWSRRGTGELF

length: 11
V: TRBV5-1
CDR3: ASSLDAFTEAF

length: 16
V: TRBV6-2/TRBV6-3
CDR3: ASSYSGRGAKWDYEQY

length: 11
V: TRBV6-1
CDR3: ASSTRSNYGYT

length: 12
V: TRBV5-1
CDR3: ASSNPRGYNEQF

length: 11
V: TRBV30
CDR3: AWSAKGNQPQH

length: 12
V: TRBV12-3/TRBV12-4
CDR3: ASSSTGLGVEQY

length: 11
V: TRBV5-1
CDR3: ASSLDLRNEQF

length: 13
V: TRBV15
CDR3: ATSRDGRVADTQY

length: 13
V: TRBV9
CDR3: ASSVDPGAGYEQY

length: 14
V: TRBV7-2
CDR3: ASSLGPGAGANVLT

length: 13
V: TRBV7-6
CDR3: ASSYAGTSTYEQY

length: 13
V: TRBV6-6
CDR3: ASRPSGGTLETQY